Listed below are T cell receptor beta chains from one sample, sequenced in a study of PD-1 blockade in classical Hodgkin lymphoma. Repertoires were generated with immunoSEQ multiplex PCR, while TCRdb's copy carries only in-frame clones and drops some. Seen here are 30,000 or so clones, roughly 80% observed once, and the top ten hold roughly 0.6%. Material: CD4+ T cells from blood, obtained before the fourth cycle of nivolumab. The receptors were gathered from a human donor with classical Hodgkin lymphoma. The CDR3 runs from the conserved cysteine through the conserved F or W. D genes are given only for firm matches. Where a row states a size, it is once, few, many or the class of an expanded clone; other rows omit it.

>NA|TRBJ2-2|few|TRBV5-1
CASSLEGNTGELFF
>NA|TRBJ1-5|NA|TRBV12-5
CASGLVQGQPQHF
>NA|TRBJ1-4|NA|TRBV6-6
CASNSETIKLFF
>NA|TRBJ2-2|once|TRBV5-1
CASSLLGRTDTGELFF
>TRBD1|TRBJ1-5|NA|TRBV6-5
CASSSGTGVHQPQHF
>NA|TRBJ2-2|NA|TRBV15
CATSRAGPNTGELFF
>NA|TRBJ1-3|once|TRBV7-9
CASRPQVLSGNTIYF
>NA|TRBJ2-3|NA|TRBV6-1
CASKHFTDTQYF
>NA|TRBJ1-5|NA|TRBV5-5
CASSFLQGDQPQHF
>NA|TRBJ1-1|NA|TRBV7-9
CASSRQGLLNTEAFF
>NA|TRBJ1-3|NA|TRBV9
CASSVDTSGNTIYF
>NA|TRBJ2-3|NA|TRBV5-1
CASSLAGTSTDTQYF
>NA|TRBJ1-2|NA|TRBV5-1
CASSLAGRLGVGGYTF
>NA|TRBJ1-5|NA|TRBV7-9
CASSLDGQPQHF
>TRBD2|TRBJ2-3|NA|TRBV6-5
CASSYASGIQDTQYF
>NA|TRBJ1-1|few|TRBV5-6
CASSLAVGWNTEAFF
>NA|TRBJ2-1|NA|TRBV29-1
CSVVKRQVVHEQFF
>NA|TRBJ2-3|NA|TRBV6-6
CAISGVLNTDTQYF
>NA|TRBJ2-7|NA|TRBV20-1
CSAENLSF
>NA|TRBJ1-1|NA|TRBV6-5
CASSYGGQRNTEAFF
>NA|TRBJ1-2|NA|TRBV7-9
CASSHDGGYGYTF
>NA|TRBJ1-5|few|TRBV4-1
CASSQQQGYSNQPQHF
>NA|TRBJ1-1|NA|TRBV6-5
CASSYSTLKTEAFF
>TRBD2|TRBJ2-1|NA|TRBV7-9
CASWTWGGRNNEQFF
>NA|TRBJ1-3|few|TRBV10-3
CANRAGSGNTIYF
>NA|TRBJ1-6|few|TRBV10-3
CATQGGQTPLHF
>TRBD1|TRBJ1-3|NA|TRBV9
CASSAPTGAGNTIYF
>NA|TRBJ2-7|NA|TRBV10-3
CAISESRGPGWTGYF
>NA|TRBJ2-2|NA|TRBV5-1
CASSWGGGDTGELFF
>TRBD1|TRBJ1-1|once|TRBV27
CASRWGQRDTEAFF
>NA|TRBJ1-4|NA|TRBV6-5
CASSYGGNEKLFF
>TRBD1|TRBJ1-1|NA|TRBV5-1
CASSVQGSNTEAFF
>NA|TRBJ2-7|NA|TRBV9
CASSVAQGYEQYF
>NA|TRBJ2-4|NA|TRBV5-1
CASSPFTGLAKNIQYF
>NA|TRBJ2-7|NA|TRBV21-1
CASSGRTGINYEQYF
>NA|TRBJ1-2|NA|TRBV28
CASRRFGYTF
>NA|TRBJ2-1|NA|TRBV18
CASSSDEQFF
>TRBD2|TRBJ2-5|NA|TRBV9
CASSPILGGGAETQYF
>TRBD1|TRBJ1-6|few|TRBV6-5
CASRGTGANSPLHF
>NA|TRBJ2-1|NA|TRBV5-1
CASSLASYNEQFF
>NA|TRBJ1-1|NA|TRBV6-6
CASSPRGMGASTEAFF
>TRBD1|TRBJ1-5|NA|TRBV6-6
CASSSRDRGQPQHF
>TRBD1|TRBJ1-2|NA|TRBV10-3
CAIVPGQGYVGYTF
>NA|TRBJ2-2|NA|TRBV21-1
CASSNSPQLGELFF